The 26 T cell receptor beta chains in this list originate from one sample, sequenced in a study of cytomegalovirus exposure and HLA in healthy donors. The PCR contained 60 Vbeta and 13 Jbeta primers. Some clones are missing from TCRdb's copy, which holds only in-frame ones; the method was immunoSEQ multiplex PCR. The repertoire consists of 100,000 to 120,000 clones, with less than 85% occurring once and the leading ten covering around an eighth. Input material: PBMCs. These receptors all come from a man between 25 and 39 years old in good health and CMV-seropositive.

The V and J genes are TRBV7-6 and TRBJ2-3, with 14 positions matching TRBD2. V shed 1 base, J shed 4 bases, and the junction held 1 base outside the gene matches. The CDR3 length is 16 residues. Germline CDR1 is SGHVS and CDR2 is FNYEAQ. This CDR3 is CASSLGLAGGSDTQYF. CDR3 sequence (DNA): TGTGCCAGCAGCTTAGGACTAGCGGGGGGGTCAGATACGCAGTATTTT.

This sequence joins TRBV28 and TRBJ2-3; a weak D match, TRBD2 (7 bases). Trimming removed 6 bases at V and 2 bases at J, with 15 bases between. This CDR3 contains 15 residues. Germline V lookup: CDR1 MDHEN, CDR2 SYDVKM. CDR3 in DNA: TGTGCCAGCAGGTCCGCGGGGGCGAACACAGATACGCAGTATTTT. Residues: CASRSAGANTDTQYF.

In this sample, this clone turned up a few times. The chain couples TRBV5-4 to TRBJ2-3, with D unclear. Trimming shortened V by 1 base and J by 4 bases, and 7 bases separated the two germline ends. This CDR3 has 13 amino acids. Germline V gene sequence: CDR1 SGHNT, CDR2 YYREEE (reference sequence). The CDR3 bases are TGTGCCAGCAGCTTGCTAGGCGCAGATACGCAGTATTTT. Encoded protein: CASSLLGADTQYF.

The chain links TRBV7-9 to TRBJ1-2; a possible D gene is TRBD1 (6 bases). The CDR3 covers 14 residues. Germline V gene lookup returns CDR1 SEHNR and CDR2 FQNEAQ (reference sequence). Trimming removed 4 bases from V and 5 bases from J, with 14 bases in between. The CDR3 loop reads CASSSNRDGYGYTF. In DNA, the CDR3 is TGTGCCAGCAGCTCCAACAGGGATGGGTATGGCTACACCTTC.

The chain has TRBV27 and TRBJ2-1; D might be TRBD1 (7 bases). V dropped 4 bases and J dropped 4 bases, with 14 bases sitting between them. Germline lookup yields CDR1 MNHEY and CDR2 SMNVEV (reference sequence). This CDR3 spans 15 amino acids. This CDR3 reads CASSWGRGRYNEQFF. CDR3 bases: TGTGCCAGCAGTTGGGGCAGGGGGAGGTACAATGAGCAGTTCTTC.

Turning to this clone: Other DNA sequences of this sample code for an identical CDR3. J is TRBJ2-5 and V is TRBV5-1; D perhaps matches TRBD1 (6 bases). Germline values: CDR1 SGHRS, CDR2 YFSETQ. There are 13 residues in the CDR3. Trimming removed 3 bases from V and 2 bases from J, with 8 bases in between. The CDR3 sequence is CASSSGQQETQYF. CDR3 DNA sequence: TGCGCCAGCAGCTCCGGACAGCAAGAGACCCAGTACTTC.

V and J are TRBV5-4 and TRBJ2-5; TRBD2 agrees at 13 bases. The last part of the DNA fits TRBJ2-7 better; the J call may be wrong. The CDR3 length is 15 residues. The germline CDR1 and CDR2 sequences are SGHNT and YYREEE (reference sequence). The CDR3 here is CASSSGLAGPYEQYF. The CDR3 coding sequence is TGTGCCAGCAGCTCGGGACTAGCGGGACCCTACGAGCAGTACTTC.

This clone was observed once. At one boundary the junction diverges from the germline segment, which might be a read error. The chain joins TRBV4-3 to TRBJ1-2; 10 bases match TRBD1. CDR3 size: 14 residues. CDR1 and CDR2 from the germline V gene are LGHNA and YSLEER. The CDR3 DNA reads TGCGCCAGCAGGCCGGGACAGGGGAGAAATGGCCACACCTTC. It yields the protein CASRPGQGRNGHTF.

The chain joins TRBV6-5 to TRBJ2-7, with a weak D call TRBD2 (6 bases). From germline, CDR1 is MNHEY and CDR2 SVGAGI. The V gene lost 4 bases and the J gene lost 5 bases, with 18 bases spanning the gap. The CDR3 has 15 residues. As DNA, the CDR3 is TGTGCCAGCAGTTCGGAGACTAGTGCCGGGGACGAGCAGTACTTC. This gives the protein CASSSETSAGDEQYF.

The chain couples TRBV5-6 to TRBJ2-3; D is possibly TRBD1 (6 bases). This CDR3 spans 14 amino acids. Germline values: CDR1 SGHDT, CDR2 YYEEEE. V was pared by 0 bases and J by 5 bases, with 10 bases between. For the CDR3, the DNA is TGTGCCAGCAGCTTGGTCCCAGGGGAAGATACGCAGTATTTT. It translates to CASSLVPGEDTQYF.

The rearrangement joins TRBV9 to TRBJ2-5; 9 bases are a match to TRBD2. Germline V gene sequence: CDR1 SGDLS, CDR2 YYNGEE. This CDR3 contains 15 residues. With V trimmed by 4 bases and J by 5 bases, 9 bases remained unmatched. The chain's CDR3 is CASSPAGLASETQYF. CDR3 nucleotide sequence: TGTGCCAGCAGCCCCGCGGGACTAGCATCCGAGACCCAGTACTTC.

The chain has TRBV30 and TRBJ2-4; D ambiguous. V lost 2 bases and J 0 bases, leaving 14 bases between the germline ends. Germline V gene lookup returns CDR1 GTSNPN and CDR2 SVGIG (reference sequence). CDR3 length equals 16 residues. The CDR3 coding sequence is TGTGCCTGGAGTCCTGGTCCAGTGTTAGCCAAAAACATTCAGTACTTC. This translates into CAWSPGPVLAKNIQYF.

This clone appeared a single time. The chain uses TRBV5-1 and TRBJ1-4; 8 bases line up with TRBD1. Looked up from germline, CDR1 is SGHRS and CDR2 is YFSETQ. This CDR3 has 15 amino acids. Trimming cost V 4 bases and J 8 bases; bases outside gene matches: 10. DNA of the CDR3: TGCGCCAGCAGCGGAACCGGGACAGGAGGAGAAAAACTGTTTTTT. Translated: CASSGTGTGGEKLFF.

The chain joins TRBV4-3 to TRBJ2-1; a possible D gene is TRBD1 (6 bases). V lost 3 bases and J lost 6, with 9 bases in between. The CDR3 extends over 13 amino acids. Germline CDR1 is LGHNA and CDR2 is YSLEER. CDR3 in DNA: TGCGCCAGCAGCCAGCAACAGGGCAATGAGCAGTTCTTC. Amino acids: CASSQQQGNEQFF.

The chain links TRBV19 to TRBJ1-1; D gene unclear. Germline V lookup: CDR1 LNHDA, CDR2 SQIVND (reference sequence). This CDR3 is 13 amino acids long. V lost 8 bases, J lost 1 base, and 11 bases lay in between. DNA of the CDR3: TGTGCCAGTGGAGCGGCGAGGAACACTGAAGCTTTCTTT. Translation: CASGAARNTEAFF. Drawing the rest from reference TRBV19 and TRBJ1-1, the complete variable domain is DGGITQSPKYLFRKEGQNVTLSCEQNLNHDAMYWYRQDPGQGLRLIYYSQIVNDFQKGDIAEGYSVSREKKESFPLTVTSAQKNPTAFYLCASGAARNTEAFFGQGTRLTVV.

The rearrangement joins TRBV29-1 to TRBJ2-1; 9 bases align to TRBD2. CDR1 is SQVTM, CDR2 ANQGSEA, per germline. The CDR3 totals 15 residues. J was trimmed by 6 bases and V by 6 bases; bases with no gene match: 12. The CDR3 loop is CSVGGRRGGGNEQFF. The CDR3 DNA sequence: TGCAGCGTGGGGGGTCGGCGGGGGGGTGGCAATGAGCAGTTCTTC.

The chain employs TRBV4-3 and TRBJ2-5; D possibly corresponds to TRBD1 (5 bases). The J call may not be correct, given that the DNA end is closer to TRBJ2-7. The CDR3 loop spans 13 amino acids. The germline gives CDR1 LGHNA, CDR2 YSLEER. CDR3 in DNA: TGCGCCAGCAGCCAAGCCCAGGGTTACGAGCAGTACTTC. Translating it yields CASSQAQGYEQYF.

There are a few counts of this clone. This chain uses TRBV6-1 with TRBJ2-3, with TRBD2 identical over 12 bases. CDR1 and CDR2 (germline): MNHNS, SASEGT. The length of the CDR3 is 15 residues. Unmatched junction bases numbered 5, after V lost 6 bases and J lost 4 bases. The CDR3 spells CASSSTSGGPDTQYF. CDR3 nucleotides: TGTGCCAGCAGCTCCACTAGCGGGGGGCCAGATACGCAGTATTTT.

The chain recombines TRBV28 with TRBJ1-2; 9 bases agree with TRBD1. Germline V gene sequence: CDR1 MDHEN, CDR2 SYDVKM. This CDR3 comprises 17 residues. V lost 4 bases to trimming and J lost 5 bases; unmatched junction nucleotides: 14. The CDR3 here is CASSSLLQGAGAYGYTF. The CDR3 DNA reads TGTGCCAGCAGTTCGCTCCTACAGGGGGCCGGGGCTTATGGCTACACCTTC.

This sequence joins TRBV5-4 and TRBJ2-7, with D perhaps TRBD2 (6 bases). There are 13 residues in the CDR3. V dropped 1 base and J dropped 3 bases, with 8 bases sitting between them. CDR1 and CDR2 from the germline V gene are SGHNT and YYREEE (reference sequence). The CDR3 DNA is TGTGCCAGCAGCTTGCCGGGAGACTACGAGCAGTACTTC. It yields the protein CASSLPGDYEQYF.

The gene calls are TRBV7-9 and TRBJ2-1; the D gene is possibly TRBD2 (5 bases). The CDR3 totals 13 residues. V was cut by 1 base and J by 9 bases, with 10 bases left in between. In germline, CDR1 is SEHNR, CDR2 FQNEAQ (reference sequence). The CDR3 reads CASSLVPAGEQFF. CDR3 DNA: TGTGCCAGCAGCTTAGTTCCGGCGGGTGAGCAGTTCTTC.

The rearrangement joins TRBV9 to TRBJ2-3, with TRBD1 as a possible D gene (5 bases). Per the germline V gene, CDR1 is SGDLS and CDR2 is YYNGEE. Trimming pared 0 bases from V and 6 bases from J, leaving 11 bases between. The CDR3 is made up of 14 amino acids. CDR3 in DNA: TGTGCCAGCAGCGTAGGGACACCGGCCGATACGCAGTATTTT. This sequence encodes CASSVGTPADTQYF.

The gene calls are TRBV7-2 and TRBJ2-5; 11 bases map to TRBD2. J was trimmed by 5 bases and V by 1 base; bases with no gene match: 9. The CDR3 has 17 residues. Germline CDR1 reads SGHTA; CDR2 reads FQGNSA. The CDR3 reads CASSLVYSGGVRETQYF. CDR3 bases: TGTGCCAGCAGCTTAGTTTATAGCGGGGGGGTGAGGGAGACCCAGTACTTC.

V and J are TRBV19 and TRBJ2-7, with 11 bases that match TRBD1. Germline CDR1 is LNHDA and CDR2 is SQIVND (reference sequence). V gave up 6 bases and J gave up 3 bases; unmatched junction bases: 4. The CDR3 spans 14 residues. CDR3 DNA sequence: TGTGCCAGTAGCTCGGGACAGGGGGGCTACGAGCAGTACTTC. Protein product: CASSSGQGGYEQYF.

For the CDR3, the DNA is TGTGCCAGCAGCTTGGCCCCCCAGGGACTAGCGGCTGACGACTCCTACGAGCAGTACTTC. Amino acids: CASSLAPQGLAADDSYEQYF. J is TRBJ2-7 and V is TRBV5-5; TRBD2 aligns across 11 bases. The V and J ends lost 0 bases and 0 bases, in that order; junction bases with no gene match: 14. Per germline, CDR1 SGHKS and CDR2 YYEKEE (reference sequence). The CDR3 runs to 20 residues.

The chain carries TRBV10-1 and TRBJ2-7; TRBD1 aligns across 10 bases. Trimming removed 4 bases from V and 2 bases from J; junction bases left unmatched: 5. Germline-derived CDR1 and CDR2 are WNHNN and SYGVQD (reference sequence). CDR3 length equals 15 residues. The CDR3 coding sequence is TGCGCCAGCAGTGCGGGACAGGGGACTCCCTACGAGCAGTACTTC. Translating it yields CASSAGQGTPYEQYF.